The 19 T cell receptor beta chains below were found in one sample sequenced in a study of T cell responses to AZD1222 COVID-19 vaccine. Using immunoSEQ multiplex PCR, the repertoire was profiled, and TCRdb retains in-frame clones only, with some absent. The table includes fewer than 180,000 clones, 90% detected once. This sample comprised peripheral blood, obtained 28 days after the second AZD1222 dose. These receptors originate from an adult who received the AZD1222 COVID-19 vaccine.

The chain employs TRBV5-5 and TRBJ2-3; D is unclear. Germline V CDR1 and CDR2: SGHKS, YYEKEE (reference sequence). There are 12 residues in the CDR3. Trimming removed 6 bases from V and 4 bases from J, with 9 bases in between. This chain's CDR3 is CASKLLPDTQYF. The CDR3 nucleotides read TGTGCCAGCAAATTGCTACCAGATACGCAGTATTTT.

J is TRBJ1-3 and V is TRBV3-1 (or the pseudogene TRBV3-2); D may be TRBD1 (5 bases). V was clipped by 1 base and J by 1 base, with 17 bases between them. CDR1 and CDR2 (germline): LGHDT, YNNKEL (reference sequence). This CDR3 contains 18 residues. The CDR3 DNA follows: TGTGCCAGCAGCCAAGGGGCTCCCGGGGCGAATTCTGGAAACACCATATATTTT. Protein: CASSQGAPGANSGNTIYF.

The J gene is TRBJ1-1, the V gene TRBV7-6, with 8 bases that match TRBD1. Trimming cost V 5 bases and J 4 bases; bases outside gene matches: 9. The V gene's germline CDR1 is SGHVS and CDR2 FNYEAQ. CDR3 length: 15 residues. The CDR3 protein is CASSLRTGPGTEAFF. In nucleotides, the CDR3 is TGTGCCAGCAGCCTCCGGACAGGGCCGGGCACTGAAGCTTTCTTT.

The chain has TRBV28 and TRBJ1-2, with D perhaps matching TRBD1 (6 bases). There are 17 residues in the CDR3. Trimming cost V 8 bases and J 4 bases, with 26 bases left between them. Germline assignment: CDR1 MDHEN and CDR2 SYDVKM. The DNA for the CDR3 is TGTGCCAGCGGGGAGGCACAGGGTTTCTTTGTTGCCTATGGCTACACCTTC. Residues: CASGEAQGFFVAYGYTF.

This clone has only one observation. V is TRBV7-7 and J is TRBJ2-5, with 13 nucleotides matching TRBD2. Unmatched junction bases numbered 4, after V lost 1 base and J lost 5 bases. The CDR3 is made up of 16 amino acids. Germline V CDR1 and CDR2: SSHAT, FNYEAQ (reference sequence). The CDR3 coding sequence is TGTGCCAGCAGCTTAGGGACTAGCGGGGGCTGGGAGACCCAGTACTTC. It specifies CASSLGTSGGWETQYF. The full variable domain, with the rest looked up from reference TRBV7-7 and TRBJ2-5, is GAGVSQSPRYKVTKRGQDVTLRCDPISSHATLYWYQQALGQGPEFLTYFNYEAQPDKSGLPSDRFSAERPEGSISTLTIQRTEQRDSAMYRCASSLGTSGGWETQYFGPGTRLLVL.

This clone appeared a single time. CDR3 sequence: CASSLAVGGTEAFF. In DNA, the CDR3 is TGTGCCAGCAGCTTGGCGGTGGGAGGCACTGAAGCTTTCTTT. This chain links TRBV5-5 with TRBJ1-1; D gene uncertain. V was trimmed by 0 bases and J by 4 bases, leaving 10 bases between them. Germline V gene lookup returns CDR1 SGHKS and CDR2 YYEKEE (reference sequence). The CDR3 has 14 residues.

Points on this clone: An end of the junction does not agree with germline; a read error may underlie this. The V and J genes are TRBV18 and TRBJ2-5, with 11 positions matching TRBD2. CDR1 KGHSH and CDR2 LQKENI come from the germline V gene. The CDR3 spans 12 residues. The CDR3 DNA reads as TGTGCCAGCTCACCGACTAGCGGGATGCCAAACTTC. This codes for CASSPTSGMPNF.

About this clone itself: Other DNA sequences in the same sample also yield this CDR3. CDR3 DNA: TGTGCCATCAGCGAGGGGTACGAGCAGTACTTC. As protein: CAISEGYEQYF. The genes are TRBV10-3 and TRBJ2-7, with D possibly being TRBD1 or TRBD2 (5 bases each). The V gene lost 6 bases and the J gene lost 4 bases, with 7 bases spanning the gap. The CDR3 length is 11 residues. Germline values: CDR1 ENHRY, CDR2 SYGVKD.

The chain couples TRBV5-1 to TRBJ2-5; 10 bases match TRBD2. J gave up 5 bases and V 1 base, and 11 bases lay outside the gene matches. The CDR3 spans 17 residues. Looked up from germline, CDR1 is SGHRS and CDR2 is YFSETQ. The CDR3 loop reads CASSLLAGEPTGETQYF. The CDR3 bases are TGCGCCAGCAGCTTGCTAGCGGGAGAGCCCACCGGGGAGACCCAGTACTTC. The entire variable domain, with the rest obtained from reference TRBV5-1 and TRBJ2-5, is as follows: KAGVTQTPRYLIKTRGQQVTLSCSPISGHRSVSWYQQTPGQGLQFLFEYFSETQRNKGNFPGRFSGRQFSNSRSEMNVSTLELGDSALYLCASSLLAGEPTGETQYFGPGTRLLVL.

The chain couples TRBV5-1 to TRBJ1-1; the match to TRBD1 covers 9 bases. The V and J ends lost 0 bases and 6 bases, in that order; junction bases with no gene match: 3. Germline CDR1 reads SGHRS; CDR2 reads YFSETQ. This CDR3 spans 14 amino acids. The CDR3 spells CASSLAGQGSEAFF. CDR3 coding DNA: TGCGCCAGCAGCTTGGCCGGACAGGGGTCTGAAGCTTTCTTT.

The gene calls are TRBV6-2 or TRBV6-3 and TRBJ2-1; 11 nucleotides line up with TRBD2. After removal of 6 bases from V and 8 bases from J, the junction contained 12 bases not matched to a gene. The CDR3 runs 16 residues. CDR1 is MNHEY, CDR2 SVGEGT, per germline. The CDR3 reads CASSPLTSGSTDEQFF. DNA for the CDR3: TGTGCCAGCAGCCCTCTTACTAGCGGGAGTACCGATGAGCAGTTCTTC.

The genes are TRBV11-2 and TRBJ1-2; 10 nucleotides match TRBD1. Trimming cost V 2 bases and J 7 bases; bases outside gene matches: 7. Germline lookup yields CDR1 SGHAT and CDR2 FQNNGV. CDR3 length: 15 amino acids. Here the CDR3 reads CASSLNTGQGGGYTF. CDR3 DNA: TGTGCCAGCAGCTTAAATACCGGACAGGGGGGTGGCTACACCTTC.

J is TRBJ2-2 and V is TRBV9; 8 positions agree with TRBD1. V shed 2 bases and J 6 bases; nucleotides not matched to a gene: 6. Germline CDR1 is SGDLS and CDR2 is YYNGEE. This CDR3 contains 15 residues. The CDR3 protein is CASSVRTGRAGELFF. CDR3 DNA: TGTGCCAGCAGCGTTCGGACAGGGCGCGCCGGGGAGCTGTTTTTT.

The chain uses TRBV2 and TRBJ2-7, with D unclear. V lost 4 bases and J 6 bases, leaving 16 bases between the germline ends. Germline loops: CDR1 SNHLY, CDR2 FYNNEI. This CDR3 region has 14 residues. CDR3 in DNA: TGTGCCAGCAGTGCCGAACAATGGGCAGTCGAGCAGTACTTC. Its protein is CASSAEQWAVEQYF.

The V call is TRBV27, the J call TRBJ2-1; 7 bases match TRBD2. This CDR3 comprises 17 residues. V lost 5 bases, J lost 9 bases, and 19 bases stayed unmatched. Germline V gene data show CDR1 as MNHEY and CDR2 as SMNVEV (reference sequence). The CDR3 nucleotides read TGTGCCAGCAGTCCCACTAAGTTGAGCGGGGCCCCTCGTGAGCAGTTCTTC. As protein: CASSPTKLSGAPREQFF.

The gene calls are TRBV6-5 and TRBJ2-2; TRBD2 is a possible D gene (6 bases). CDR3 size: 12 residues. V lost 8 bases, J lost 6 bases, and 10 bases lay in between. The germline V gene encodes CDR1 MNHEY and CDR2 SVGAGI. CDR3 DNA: TGTGCCAGCGTCGGAGGGCCCGGGGAGCTGTTTTTT. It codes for CASVGGPGELFF.

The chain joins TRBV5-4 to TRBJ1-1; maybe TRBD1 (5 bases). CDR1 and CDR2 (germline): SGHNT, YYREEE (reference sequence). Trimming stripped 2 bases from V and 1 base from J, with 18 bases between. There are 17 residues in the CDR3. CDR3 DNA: TGTGCCAGCAGCTTCGATGGGGGGGGACGCCAGAACACTGAAGCTTTCTTT. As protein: CASSFDGGGRQNTEAFF.

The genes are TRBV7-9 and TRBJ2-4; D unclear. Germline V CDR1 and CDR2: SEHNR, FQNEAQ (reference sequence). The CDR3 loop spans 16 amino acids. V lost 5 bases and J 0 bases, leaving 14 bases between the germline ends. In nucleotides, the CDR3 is TGTGCCAGCAGCCACTCGGCTACTATAGCCAAAAACATTCAGTACTTC. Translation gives CASSHSATIAKNIQYF.

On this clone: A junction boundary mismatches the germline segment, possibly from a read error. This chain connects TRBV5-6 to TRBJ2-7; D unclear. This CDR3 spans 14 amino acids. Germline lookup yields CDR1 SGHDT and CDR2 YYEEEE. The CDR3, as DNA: TGTGCCAGCACCTTGAATGGGATCACCTACGAGCAGTACTTC. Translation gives CASTLNGITYEQYF.